One and the same sample provided the 15 T cell receptor beta chains below, sequenced in a study of low-dose radiotherapy and immunotherapy resistance in tumors. This sample's time point: before trial treatment. Primers used for first-strand cDNA, a TRAV- and TRBV-specific set, covered both alpha and beta chains. The TCRs were subjected to amplification over roughly 18 PCR cycles employing a constant-region primer in conjunction with a V-primer adapter. Each CDR3 protein is one row after TCRdb ran MiXCR on the reads. The data contain 55,000 to 65,000 distinct CDR3 sequences, more than 20% of them singletons. Specimen: PBMCs, collected before treatment. The receptors shown here come from a male donor with rectosigmoid adenocarcinoma.

V usage is TRBV4-1 and J usage is TRBJ2-3; 14 positions agree with TRBD2. Germline V lookup: CDR1 MGHRA, CDR2 YSYEKL. J was trimmed by 7 bases and V by 3 bases; bases with no gene match: 9. The CDR3 loop spans 17 amino acids. The CDR3 reads CASSQQGLAGGRNTQYF. The DNA of the CDR3 is TGCGCCAGCAGCCAGCAAGGACTAGCGGGGGGCCGGAATACGCAGTATTTT.

At least ten counts were recorded for this clonotype. The junction and the germline gene differ at one end; a read error may be behind it. This chain joins TRBV7-9 and TRBJ1-4, with TRBD1 matching 10 bases. The CDR3 contains 17 residues. Germline values: CDR1 SEHNR, CDR2 FQNEAQ (reference sequence). The CDR3 DNA follows: TGTGCCAGCAGTTTAGGACAGGGGGTCTCCCCTAATGAAAAACTGTTTTTT. It is translated as CASSLGQGVSPNEKLFF.

This clonotype was recorded many times. The CDR3: CASSLDGSPPYNEQFF. The CDR3 DNA reads as TGTGCCAGCAGCTTAGACGGCAGCCCTCCTTACAATGAGCAGTTCTTC. The chain recombines TRBV7-2 with TRBJ2-1; D remains ambiguous. Trimming stripped 1 base from V and 4 bases from J, with 14 bases between. This CDR3 comprises 16 residues. The germline gives CDR1 SGHTA, CDR2 FQGNSA.

Concerning this clonotype itself: A far larger clone is one nucleotide away, so this likely arose from a read error. This chain uses TRBV28 with TRBJ2-1; D gene ambiguous. With the DNA end fitting TRBJ2-7 better, the J assignment may be wrong. Germline V gene sequence: CDR1 MDHEN, CDR2 SYDVKM. The CDR3 extends over 12 amino acids. The CDR3 nucleotides read TGTGCCAGCAGTTCGTCAACTTACGAGCAGTACTTC. Translated, it gives CASSSSTYEQYF.

This clonotype occurred once. The chain combines TRBV28 with TRBJ1-5, with 9 bases fitting TRBD1. This CDR3 is built from 14 residues. J gave up 7 bases and V 10 bases, and 11 bases lay outside the gene matches. CDR1 is MDHEN, CDR2 SYDVKM, per germline. The CDR3 DNA follows: TGTGCCACTAACTGGGGACAGGGAAACCAGCCCCAGCATTTT. The encoded protein is CATNWGQGNQPQHF.

As to this clonotype: A far larger clone is just one base off, so this is likely a read error. The chain is built from TRBV13 and TRBJ2-7; 9 bases are a match to TRBD1. Germline-derived CDR1 and CDR2 are PRHDT and FYEKMQ (reference sequence). The junction had 21 bases not matched to a gene; V was cut back by 5 bases and J by 7 bases. This CDR3 spans 18 amino acids. This CDR3 reads CASSPSPGTGLPYNEQYF. CDR3 coding DNA: TGTGCCAGCAGCCCCTCACCCGGGACAGGGTTACCCTACAATGAGCAGTACTTC.

This clonotype appeared many times. This chain joins TRBV18 and TRBJ1-1; TRBD1 matches 9 bases. The CDR3 consists of 16 residues. Germline loops: CDR1 KGHSH, CDR2 LQKENI. V lost 3 bases, J lost 0 bases, and 5 bases stayed unmatched. The CDR3 here is CASSPGQGLMNTEAFF. The CDR3 DNA reads as TGTGCCAGCTCACCGGGACAGGGACTAATGAACACTGAAGCTTTCTTT.

This clonotype has a count of ten or more. The chain employs TRBV18 and TRBJ1-1, with D tentatively TRBD1 (5 bases). V was trimmed by 6 bases and J by 5 bases, leaving 16 bases between them. This CDR3 region has 14 residues. Per the germline V gene, CDR1 is KGHSH and CDR2 is LQKENI. The chain's CDR3 is CASSPLSGSTEAFF. In DNA, the CDR3 is TGTGCCAGCTCCCCTCTTTCAGGGTCGACTGAAGCTTTCTTT.

This chain's CDR3 is CASSLSRRSGELFF. The CDR3, as DNA: TGTGCCAGCAGCTTATCCCGGAGAAGCGGGGAGCTGTTTTTT. The rearrangement links TRBV7-8 to TRBJ2-2; D gene uncertain. Germline lookup yields CDR1 SGHVS and CDR2 FQNEAQ. The CDR3 has 14 residues. V lost 2 bases and J lost 7, with 11 bases in between.

This clonotype was observed at least ten times. The chain uses TRBV7-2 and TRBJ2-3; 7 nucleotides line up with TRBD2. CDR1 is SGHTA and CDR2 is FQGNSA in the germline V gene. V gave up 3 bases and J gave up 2 bases; unmatched junction bases: 2. CDR3 length equals 14 residues. The CDR3 loop is CASSFTSDTDTQYF. CDR3 sequence (DNA): TGTGCCAGCAGCTTCACTAGCGACACAGATACGCAGTATTTT. Full variable domain (remainder filled in from reference TRBV7-2 and TRBJ2-3): GAGVSQSPSNKVTEKGKDVELRCDPISGHTALYWYRQSLGQGLEFLIYFQGNSAPDKSGLPSDRFSAERTGGSVSTLTIQRTQQEDSAVYLCASSFTSDTDTQYFGPGTRLTVL.

This clonotype came up many times. The CDR3 nucleotides read TGTGCCAGCAGTCCTGACAGGGGAAGGAATCAGCCCCAGCATTTT. Encoded protein: CASSPDRGRNQPQHF. The rearrangement joins TRBV6-5 to TRBJ1-5; 8 bases map to TRBD1. The germline V gene has CDR1 MNHEY and CDR2 SVGAGI. This CDR3 comprises 15 residues. The ends lost 5 bases at V and 4 bases at J; junction bases unmatched: 7.

This clonotype was seen ten or more times. Here the CDR3 DNA reads TGCGCCAGCAGCCCACAGGGATCAAGCTTCAATGAGCAGTTCTTC. Translation: CASSPQGSSFNEQFF. This chain joins TRBV5-1 and TRBJ2-1; a possible D gene is TRBD1 (6 bases). From germline, CDR1 is SGHRS and CDR2 YFSETQ. Trimming removed 4 bases from V and 6 bases from J, with 17 bases in between. This CDR3 comprises 15 residues.

With regard to this clonotype: A far larger clone is off by one base, so a read error is likely. The genes are TRBV7-2 and TRBJ2-1; 10 nucleotides line up with TRBD2. The CDR3 is 15 residues long. V was pared by 5 bases and J by 10 bases, with 11 bases of the junction left unmatched. Germline loops: CDR1 SGHTA, CDR2 FQGNSA. The CDR3 reads CASSASGSRFYEQFF. The CDR3 DNA reads TGTGCCAGCAGCGCTAGCGGGAGTCGGTTCTACGAGCAGTTCTTC.

The chain combines TRBV5-1 with TRBJ2-1, with 8 nucleotides matching TRBD2. Trimming took 1 base from V and 1 from J; bases not matched to a gene: 7. The CDR3 length is 17 residues. Germline V gene lookup returns CDR1 SGHRS and CDR2 YFSETQ. CDR3 residues: CASSLSLGGRSYNEQFF. The CDR3 DNA reads as TGCGCCAGCAGCTTGAGTTTGGGCGGGAGGTCCTACAATGAGCAGTTCTTC.

By its share, this clonotype is medium-sized. The chain carries TRBV28 and TRBJ1-1; D is unclear. The V end lost 2 bases, the J end lost 4 bases, and 8 bases lay between the germline ends. The CDR3 length is 13 residues. The V gene's germline CDR1 is MDHEN and CDR2 SYDVKM. The CDR3 DNA reads TGTGCCAGCAGTTTAGAGGTCGGCACTGAAGCTTTCTTT. This encodes CASSLEVGTEAFF.